These 27 T cell receptor beta chains share one sample of origin, sequenced in a study of identical twins. TCRdb itself ran the 5' RACE reads through MiXCR, one entry per CDR3 protein. This table has about 920,000 distinct CDR3 sequences, around 12% appearing once. This same sample was also part of a study on yellow fever vaccine responses in identical twins.

The source material was PBMCs. The receptors come from a woman under 30 in good health.

Only a few counts were recorded for this clonotype. V is TRBV7-8 and J is TRBJ1-6, with 7 positions matching TRBD1. V shed 5 bases, J shed 9 bases, and the junction held 4 bases outside the gene matches. Germline V gene lookup returns CDR1 SGHVS and CDR2 FQNEAQ. The CDR3 loop spans 13 amino acids. DNA for the CDR3: TGTGCCAGCAGCGTTACAGGGGCTTCACCCCTCCACTTT. Amino acids: CASSVTGASPLHF.

This clonotype was detected only a few times. The rearrangement joins TRBV3-1 to TRBJ2-2; the D is unclear. The CDR3 runs to 15 residues. V lost 4 bases to trimming and J lost 0 bases, with 9 bases between them. Germline V lookup: CDR1 LGHDT, CDR2 YNNKEL (reference sequence). The CDR3 nucleotides are TGTGCCAGCAGCCCTCGGACCTCGAACACCGGGGAGCTGTTTTTT. Encoded protein: CASSPRTSNTGELFF.

This clonotype was counted at least ten times. The chain couples TRBV12-3 or TRBV12-4 to TRBJ2-1; D is perhaps TRBD1 (5 bases). Deletions cut 5 bases from V and 10 bases from J, with 9 bases between. The CDR3 has 11 amino acids. The CDR3 DNA reads TGTGCCAGCAGTAGGGGTGCGGAGCAGTTCTTC. This sequence encodes CASSRGAEQFF.

This chain joins TRBV7-9 and TRBJ2-5; perhaps TRBD2 as D (5 bases). Germline CDR1 is SEHNR and CDR2 is FQNEAQ (reference sequence). V gave up 2 bases and J gave up 2 bases, with 18 bases separating them. CDR3 size: 17 residues. The CDR3 region is CASSLITSSRRQETQYF. In DNA, the CDR3 is TGTGCCAGCAGCTTAATTACGTCTAGCCGACGACAAGAGACCCAGTACTTC.

This clonotype was recorded a few times. V usage is TRBV5-1 and J usage is TRBJ2-1, with D maybe TRBD2 (6 bases). Trimming left V 5 bases short and J 7 bases short, with 19 bases between. This CDR3 is 15 amino acids long. Germline CDR1 SGHRS, CDR2 YFSETQ. CDR3: CASRGARGLGNEQFF. The DNA of the CDR3 is TGCGCCAGCAGAGGTGCCCGGGGGTTAGGGAATGAGCAGTTCTTC.

V is TRBV24-1 and J is TRBJ2-2; 7 nucleotides match TRBD2. This CDR3 region has 14 residues. J was trimmed by 2 bases and V by 5 bases; bases with no gene match: 1. Germline values: CDR1 KGHDR, CDR2 SFDVKD. The CDR3 region has the DNA TGTGCCACCAGTGGACTAGCCAACACCGGGGAGCTGTTTTTT. Amino acid sequence: CATSGLANTGELFF.

V gene TRBV5-1 combines with J gene TRBJ2-1, with TRBD1 identical over 7 bases. From germline, CDR1 is SGHRS and CDR2 YFSETQ. The CDR3 is 17 residues long. The V segment lost 4 bases and the J segment 0 bases; nucleotides outside the gene matches: 10. The DNA of the CDR3 is TGCGCCAGCAGCCCGGTGGTAACAGGGGCCTCCTACAATGAGCAGTTCTTC. Encoded protein: CASSPVVTGASYNEQFF.

The chain links TRBV29-1 to TRBJ2-7, with 13 positions matching TRBD2. The CDR3 loop spans 13 amino acids. CDR1 SQVTM and CDR2 ANQGSEA come from the germline V gene. Trimming removed 3 bases from V and 5 bases from J; junction bases left unmatched: 1. The CDR3 DNA reads as TGCAGCGTTGAGGGACTAGCGGGAAACGAGCAGTACTTC. Amino acids: CSVEGLAGNEQYF.

The V gene is TRBV12-3 or TRBV12-4, the J gene TRBJ1-1; D uncertain. The CDR3 covers 11 residues. Trimming left V 6 bases short and J 11 bases short, with 13 bases between. The CDR3 region has the DNA TGTGCCAGCAGCGAAGACATTACTGCTTTCTTT. Translated, it gives CASSEDITAFF.

This clonotype was seen repeatedly, ten times or more. The V call is TRBV7-9, the J call TRBJ2-7; D is ambiguous. V shed 5 bases and J shed 1 base, with 9 bases lying between them. The length of the CDR3 is 13 residues. Germline CDR1 is SEHNR and CDR2 is FQNEAQ (reference sequence). CDR3 amino acids: CASSPAGSYEQYV. The CDR3 bases are TGTGCCAGCAGCCCAGCCGGGTCCTACGAGCAGTACGTC.

The rearrangement links TRBV12-3 or TRBV12-4 to TRBJ2-3, with a possible D match to TRBD2 (6 bases). V lost 3 bases and J lost 5, with 12 bases in between. There are 14 residues in the CDR3. The CDR3 bases are TGTGCCAGCAGTTTTGGGCCGGGGGAAGATACGCAGTATTTT. Its translation: CASSFGPGEDTQYF.

This clonotype showed up just a few times. V gene TRBV5-6 combines with J gene TRBJ1-1; D unclear. Trimming left V 4 bases short and J 3 bases short, with 10 bases between. Germline CDR1 is SGHDT and CDR2 is YYEEEE. CDR3 length: 13 amino acids. The CDR3 loop is CASSPSGYTEAFF. CDR3 bases: TGTGCCAGCAGCCCGAGCGGTTACACTGAAGCTTTCTTT. Variable domain in full (rest from reference TRBV5-6 and TRBJ1-1): DAGVTQSPTHLIKTRGQQVTLRCSPKSGHDTVSWYQQALGQGPQFIFQYYEEEERQRGNFPDRFSGHQFPNYSSELNVNALLLGDSALYLCASSPSGYTEAFFGQGTRLTVV.

The chain couples TRBV28 to TRBJ2-5; maybe TRBD1 (6 bases). CDR3 size: 15 residues. Germline lookup yields CDR1 MDHEN and CDR2 SYDVKM. The V end was cut by 5 bases, the J end by 3 bases, with 16 bases between. This CDR3 reads CASSPPTGTKETQYF. The CDR3 nucleotides are TGTGCCAGCAGTCCCCCGACAGGAACGAAAGAGACCCAGTACTTC. Drawing the rest from reference TRBV28 and TRBJ2-5, the complete variable domain is DVKVTQSSRYLVKRTGEKVFLECVQDMDHENMFWYRQDPGLGLRLIYFSYDVKMKEKGDIPEGYSVSREKKERFSLILESASTNQTSMYLCASSPPTGTKETQYFGPGTRLLVL.

The genes are TRBV11-2 and TRBJ2-3; D unresolved. Germline-derived CDR1 and CDR2 are SGHAT and FQNNGV. V was cut by 8 bases and J by 6 bases, with 15 bases left in between. This CDR3 is built from 13 residues. The CDR3 coding sequence is TGTGCCAGCGGACGGTTCCCCAAGGATACGCAGTATTTT. Its protein product is CASGRFPKDTQYF.

This clonotype appeared a few times. This rearrangement joins TRBV7-9 to TRBJ2-7; possibly TRBD1 for D (6 bases). Germline V gene lookup returns CDR1 SEHNR and CDR2 FQNEAQ (reference sequence). V was pared by 4 bases and J by 6 bases, with 13 bases between. CDR3 size: 13 residues. CDR3 loop: CASSSSGAPEQYF. The CDR3 bases are TGTGCCAGCAGCTCCTCAGGGGCCCCCGAGCAGTACTTC.

This chain uses TRBV21-1 with TRBJ2-6; the listed D gene, TRBD1, was not tested against the DNA. TRBV21-1 is shown as a pseudogene. The length of the CDR3 is 17 residues. Here the CDR3 DNA reads TGTGCCAGCAGCATTCGGGACGAGAGGTCTGGGGCCAACGTCCTGACTTTC. Translated, it gives CASSIRDERSGANVLTF.

This clonotype has at least ten counts. Germline is not matched at one junction end, which may reflect a read error. This chain uses TRBV28 with TRBJ2-1, with D hard to call. The CDR3 consists of 12 residues. The V gene's germline CDR1 is MDHEN and CDR2 SYDVKM. Written as DNA, the CDR3 is TGTGCCAGCAGGGAACAATACACTGAGCAGTTCTTC. It encodes CASREQYTEQFF.

This chain links TRBV20-1 with TRBJ2-5; 15 positions agree with TRBD2. Germline trimming cut 0 bases from V and 0 bases from J; bases unmatched to any gene: 5. Germline values: CDR1 DFQATT, CDR2 SNEGSKA (reference sequence). This CDR3 contains 18 residues. The CDR3 sequence: CSARDRTSGRGYQETQYF. The CDR3 DNA follows: TGCAGTGCTAGAGATCGGACTAGCGGGAGGGGGTACCAAGAGACCCAGTACTTC.

The chain joins TRBV2 to TRBJ1-1; TRBD1 is a possible D gene (5 bases). CDR1 is SNHLY and CDR2 is FYNNEI in the germline V gene. Between the trimmed V and J ends, which lost 6 bases and 6 bases, there was a span of 14 bases. The CDR3 runs to 13 residues. CDR3 coding DNA: TGTGCCAGCAGCGTGGGGGTAGGCGCTGAAGCTTTCTTT. Its translation is CASSVGVGAEAFF.

V is TRBV24-1 and J is TRBJ2-1, with D unresolved. The V and J ends lost 3 bases and 12 bases respectively, with 14 bases between them. CDR1 is KGHDR, CDR2 SFDVKD, per germline. This CDR3 contains 13 residues. In nucleotides, the CDR3 is TGTGCCACCAGTGATCCCCAGCTCCTAGGGCAGTTCTTC. Translation: CATSDPQLLGQFF.

This clonotype was seen a few times. The chain recombines TRBV9 with TRBJ1-5, with TRBD1 as a possible D gene (6 bases). Germline V gene lookup returns CDR1 SGDLS and CDR2 YYNGEE. The CDR3 is 14 amino acids. Trimming cost V 3 bases and J 3 bases, with 10 bases left between them. The DNA of the CDR3 is TGTGCCAGCAGCGAGGGGGGGGCCAATCAGCCCCAGCATTTT. Protein: CASSEGGANQPQHF.

This clonotype was seen ten or more times. CDR3 loop: CASSLGQGGVNEQFF. CDR3 DNA: TGTGCCAGCAGCTTAGGACAGGGGGGAGTTAATGAGCAGTTCTTC. This chain connects TRBV7-9 to TRBJ2-1; 9 positions match TRBD1. There are 15 residues in the CDR3. The germline V gene encodes CDR1 SEHNR and CDR2 FQNEAQ (reference sequence). The trim removed 1 base at V and 7 bases at J, leaving 5 bases unmatched.

This clonotype was seen at least ten times. V is TRBV10-3 and J is TRBJ2-3; D may be TRBD1 or TRBD2 (5 bases each). The CDR3 contains 14 residues. Germline loops: CDR1 ENHRY, CDR2 SYGVKD. Trimming stripped 6 bases from V and 0 bases from J, with 10 bases between. The DNA of the CDR3 is TGTGCCATCAGGGGGACCGCCAGCACAGATACGCAGTATTTT. This sequence encodes CAIRGTASTDTQYF.

This chain's CDR3 is CASRSGRNSYNEQFF. Here the CDR3 DNA reads TGTGCCAGCAGATCCGGACGGAACTCCTACAATGAGCAGTTCTTC. The chain recombines TRBV6-1 with TRBJ2-1; no definite D call. V shed 6 bases and J shed 0 bases, with 12 bases lying between them. CDR1 is MNHNS, CDR2 SASEGT, per germline. The CDR3 is made up of 15 amino acids.

This clonotype occurred a few times. V gene TRBV11-2 combines with J gene TRBJ2-1; D gene uncertain. This CDR3 region has 15 residues. V was pared by 1 base and J by 6 bases, with 13 bases between. CDR1 is SGHAT, CDR2 FQNNGV, per germline. CDR3 nucleotides: TGTGCCAGCAGCTTAGTGTTTGGGCACGGCAATGAGCAGTTCTTC. It is translated as CASSLVFGHGNEQFF.

Written as DNA, the CDR3 is TGTGCCAGCAGCCCGGACAGGGCGTCCTATAATTCACCCCTCCACTTT. Residues: CASSPDRASYNSPLHF. The chain is built from TRBV7-8 and TRBJ1-6; 8 bases agree with TRBD1. V shed 5 bases and J 1 base; nucleotides not matched to a gene: 4. CDR1 SGHVS and CDR2 FQNEAQ come from the germline V gene. This CDR3 comprises 16 residues.

There are a few counts of this clonotype. This rearrangement joins TRBV15 to TRBJ2-3, with unresolved D. Germline V gene sequence: CDR1 LNHNV, CDR2 YYDKDF (reference sequence). Trimming removed 5 bases from V and 0 bases from J, with 9 bases in between. This CDR3 is built from 14 residues. The CDR3 loop is CATSWAGSTDTQYF. CDR3 nucleotides: TGTGCCACCAGCTGGGCAGGTAGCACAGATACGCAGTATTTT.